A selection of T cell receptor beta chains follows, all from one sample in a study of blood T cells in healthy people across ages. One entry per CDR3 protein results from TCRdb running MiXCR on the 5' RACE reads. The sample yields 660,000 or so distinct CDR3 sequences, 58% seen once. Sequenced: blood. The receptor source for this set is a man aged 60-69 years in good health. Each CDR3 is given with its conserved first and last residue. Fields, in order: V gene, J gene, D gene, clone size, CDR3 protein, CDR3 DNA. D genes are given only for firm matches. For some rows the clone size is stated as once, few or many, or as a class when expanded; others skip it.

TRBV9	TRBJ2-6	NA	NA	CASSVSSTASGANVLTF	TGTGCCAGCAGCGTATCCTCGACAGCCTCTGGGGCCAACGTCCTGACTTTC
TRBV29-1	TRBJ2-5	NA	few	CSVSIQETQYF	TGCAGCGTTAGTATCCAAGAGACCCAGTACTTC
TRBV5-1	TRBJ2-7	TRBD1	NA	CASSSRGQGSEQYF	TGCGCCAGCAGCAGCCGAGGACAGGGTAGCGAGCAGTACTTC
TRBV4-2	TRBJ2-5	NA	NA	CASSQVPLPETQYF	TGTGCCAGCAGCCAAGTCCCCCTCCCGGAGACCCAGTACTTC
TRBV11-2	TRBJ1-2	NA	NA	CASSPPRADYGYTF	TGTGCCAGCAGCCCTCCCCGGGCCGACTATGGCTACACCTTC
TRBV29-1	TRBJ1-5	TRBD1	NA	CSVTTGGFNQPQHF	TGCAGCGTGACGACAGGGGGCTTCAATCAGCCCCAGCATTTT
TRBV6-6	TRBJ1-1	NA	NA	CASIGSSDTEAFF	TGTGCCAGCATTGGAAGCAGTGACACTGAAGCTTTCTTT
TRBV9	TRBJ2-7	NA	NA	CASSVMGPPEYF	TGTGCCAGCAGCGTAATGGGCCCTCCCGAGTACTTC
TRBV4-1	TRBJ1-2	TRBD1	few	CASSQPGQGAGGYTF	TGCGCCAGCAGCCAGCCGGGACAGGGGGCCGGTGGCTACACCTTC
TRBV25-1	TRBJ2-3	TRBD2	few	CASSRAGPTDTQYF	TGTGCCAGCAGCAGAGCGGGGCCCACAGATACGCAGTATTTT
TRBV6-1	TRBJ2-5	TRBD2	NA	CASRSGLAGEETQYF	TGTGCCAGCAGGTCGGGACTAGCGGGGGAGGAGACCCAGTACTTC
TRBV5-1	TRBJ1-2	NA	few	CASREDLNYGYTF	TGCGCCAGCCGGGAAGACCTTAACTATGGCTACACCTTC
TRBV3-1	TRBJ2-1	TRBD2	NA	CASSRGGAVNEQFF	TGTGCCAGCAGCCGCGGGGGGGCTGTTAATGAGCAGTTCTTC
TRBV6-5	TRBJ1-6	NA	NA	CASSYWTSYNSPLHF	TGTGCCAGCAGTTACTGGACATCGTATAATTCACCCCTCCACTTT
TRBV21-1	TRBJ1-2	NA	once	CASSKVGGGPYGYTF	TGTGCCAGCAGCAAAGTCGGAGGCGGACCCTATGGCTACACCTTC
TRBV4-1	TRBJ2-3	TRBD2	NA	CASSQDRLAGNTQYF	TGCGCCAGCAGCCAAGATCGCCTAGCGGGTAATACGCAGTATTTC
TRBV5-1	TRBJ2-3	NA	many	CASSLDTDTQYF	TGCGCCAGCAGCTTGGACACAGATACGCAGTATTTT
TRBV9	TRBJ1-1	NA	few	CASSVAGGSEAFF	TGTGCCAGCAGCGTAGCGGGCGGGTCTGAAGCTTTCTTT
TRBV10-3	TRBJ2-5	NA	NA	CAISGAGLQGTQYF	TGTGCCATCAGTGGTGCAGGGCTCCAAGGGACCCAGTACTTC
TRBV7-2	TRBJ2-4	TRBD2	NA	CASSLAWGTSGGAFVKNIQYF	TGTGCCAGCAGCTTAGCGTGGGGGACTAGCGGGGGGGCCTTTGTCAAAAACATTCAGTACTTC
TRBV29-1	TRBJ2-1	NA	few	CSVEIQGVDEQFF	TGCAGCGTTGAAATCCAGGGAGTGGATGAGCAGTTCTTC
TRBV20-1	TRBJ1-6	TRBD1	NA	CSARDAGGSSPLHF	TGCAGTGCTAGAGATGCAGGGGGGAGTTCACCCCTCCACTTT
TRBV12-3/TRBV12-4	TRBJ2-7	NA	NA	CASSLTPDRPYEQYF	TGTGCCAGCAGTTTAACCCCCGACAGGCCCTACGAGCAGTACTTC
TRBV10-3	TRBJ1-1	NA	NA	CAISESRGRGNTEAFF	TGTGCCATCAGTGAGTCACGGGGGCGAGGGAACACTGAAGCTTTCTTT
TRBV18	TRBJ2-1	TRBD2	NA	CASSPTSGGRYNEQFF	TGTGCCAGCTCCCCCACTAGCGGGGGCCGATACAATGAGCAGTTCTTC
TRBV20-1	TRBJ2-1	NA	many	CSAPGLPFYNEQFF	TGCAGTGCTCCTGGACTCCCGTTTTACAATGAGCAGTTCTTC
TRBV7-2	TRBJ2-1	NA	once	CASSPWGSNGNEQFF	TGTGCCAGCAGCCCATGGGGGAGTAACGGCAATGAGCAGTTCTTC
TRBV6-5	TRBJ2-1	NA	NA	CARSRGYNGQFF	TGTGCCCGCAGTCGCGGCTACAATGGGCAGTTCTTC
TRBV20-1	TRBJ2-1	TRBD2	NA	CSARGGWASGGAFNEQFF	TGCAGTGCTAGAGGGGGCTGGGCTAGCGGGGGGGCGTTTAATGAGCAGTTCTTC
TRBV7-9	TRBJ1-4	NA	NA	CASSLGGTASNEKLFF	TGTGCCAGCAGCTTGGGCGGGACCGCTAGTAATGAAAAACTGTTTTTT
TRBV7-2	TRBJ2-1	TRBD2	few	CASSFRTSGGNEQFF	TGTGCCAGCAGCTTCCGGACTAGCGGGGGGAATGAGCAGTTCTTC
TRBV20-1	TRBJ2-5	TRBD1	NA	CSATTGQDAGETQYF	TGCAGTGCTACGACCGGACAGGACGCAGGAGAGACCCAGTACTTC
TRBV12-3/TRBV12-4	TRBJ1-1	NA	NA	CASSSTASNTEAFF	TGTGCCAGCAGCTCGACAGCGTCGAACACTGAAGCTTTCTTT
TRBV5-1	TRBJ1-1	NA	NA	CASSLNQGMNTEAFF	TGCGCCAGCAGCTTGAATCAGGGAATGAACACTGAAGCTTTCTTT
TRBV27	TRBJ1-5	NA	NA	CASSLTGWSNQPQHF	TGTGCCAGCAGTTTAACAGGGTGGAGCAATCAGCCCCAGCATTTT